The 32 T cell receptor beta chains below were found in one sample sequenced in a study of Graves' ophthalmopathy and Graves' hyperthyroidism. TCR beta CDR3 regions were amplified from RNA transcripts. The first round was an RT-PCR with HTBI primers, and the second round was a multiplex PCR. TCRdb re-called the multiplex PCR reads with MiXCR, one entry per CDR3 protein. The sample has fewer than 400,000 distinct CDR3 sequences, approximately 20% seen once. The sample comprised peripheral blood. The receptors stem from a young woman with Graves' ophthalmopathy.

Many counts were recorded for this clonotype. The chain couples TRBV30 to TRBJ1-1, with 7 bases identical to TRBD1. With V trimmed by 8 bases and J by 3 bases, 9 bases remained unmatched. The CDR3 sequence is 13 residues long. The germline V gene has CDR1 GTSNPN and CDR2 SVGIG (reference sequence). The CDR3 DNA reads TGTGCCGGAAAACAGGGGAGGGACACTGAAGCTTTCTTT. This encodes CAGKQGRDTEAFF. Looking up the rest from reference TRBV30 and TRBJ1-1 gives the full variable domain: SQTIHQWPATLVQPVGSPLSLECTVEGTSNPNLYWYRQAAGRGLQLLFYSVGIGQISSEVPQNLSASRPQDRQFILSSKKLLLSDSGFYLCAGKQGRDTEAFFGQGTRLTVV.

The chain couples TRBV6-5 to TRBJ2-7, with D possibly TRBD2 on 7 matching bases. The length of the CDR3 is 17 residues. The germline V gene has CDR1 MNHEY and CDR2 SVGAGI. V was trimmed by 2 bases and J by 2 bases, leaving 19 bases between them. CDR3 region: CASSYLAAGAGAYEQYF. The DNA of the CDR3 is TGTGCCAGCAGTTACCTAGCGGCAGGGGCGGGGGCCTACGAGCAGTACTTC.

This clonotype was counted at least ten times. This chain connects TRBV11-2 to TRBJ1-1, with a possible D match to TRBD1 (5 bases). CDR1 SGHAT and CDR2 FQNNGV come from the germline V gene. CDR3 size: 16 residues. Trimming left V 1 base short and J 4 bases short, with 16 bases between. The CDR3 DNA reads TGTGCCAGCAGCTTAGTGAGTATGGGGGACCCCACTGAAGCTTTCTTT. Its protein is CASSLVSMGDPTEAFF.

This clonotype has at least ten counts. This sequence joins TRBV5-1 and TRBJ1-1; no reliable D call. CDR1 is SGHRS and CDR2 is YFSETQ in the germline V gene. The V gene lost 3 bases and the J gene lost 0 bases, with 6 bases spanning the gap. CDR3 length equals 13 residues. CDR3 amino acids: CASSSALNTEAFF. In DNA, the CDR3 is TGCGCCAGCAGCTCAGCCCTGAACACTGAAGCTTTCTTT.

The table lists this clonotype with many counts. An end of the junction differs from the germline gene, which may be a read error. The chain combines TRBV5-8 with TRBJ1-1; D might be TRBD1 (5 bases). CDR1 and CDR2 (germline): SGHTS, YDEGEE. The CDR3 runs to 14 residues. CDR3 region: CASTLAGTNTEAFF. The CDR3 DNA reads TGTGCCAGCACCTTGGCGGGGACGAACACTGAAGCTTTCTTT.

This clonotype has ten or more counts. J is TRBJ1-1 and V is TRBV6-2 or TRBV6-3, with TRBD1 matching over 7 bases. The CDR3 is made up of 15 amino acids. With V trimmed by 6 bases and J by 1 base, 8 bases remained unmatched. Germline lookup yields CDR1 MNHEY and CDR2 SVGEGT. CDR3 loop: CASSVPYRGNTEAFF. The CDR3 DNA reads as TGTGCCAGCAGCGTACCCTACAGGGGGAACACTGAAGCTTTCTTT.

This clonotype was seen many times. The chain joins TRBV29-1 to TRBJ2-2, with TRBD1 as a possible D gene (6 bases). CDR3 size: 12 residues. CDR1 SQVTM and CDR2 ANQGSEA come from the germline V gene. The V end lost 7 bases, the J end lost 2 bases, and 8 bases lay between the germline ends. CDR3 in DNA: TGCAGCGGGGGACACAACACCGGGGAGCTGTTTTTT. It yields the protein CSGGHNTGELFF.

This clonotype was counted at least ten times. The chain is built from TRBV4-2 and TRBJ2-7; no definite D call. Germline V gene data show CDR1 as LGHNA and CDR2 as YNFKEQ. The length of the CDR3 is 14 residues. Trimming left V 5 bases short and J 1 base short, with 12 bases between. CDR3 sequence: CASSFNMASYEQYF. The CDR3 DNA follows: TGTGCCAGCAGCTTCAACATGGCATCCTACGAGCAGTACTTC.

In its sample, this clonotype was seen a few times. V and J are TRBV4-2 and TRBJ2-7; 7 nucleotides agree with TRBD1. The CDR3 loop spans 17 amino acids. Losses at the gene ends were 1 base for V and 7 bases for J; bases not matched to a gene: 16. Germline loops: CDR1 LGHNA, CDR2 YNFKEQ. DNA for the CDR3: TGTGCCAGCAGCCAAGCACAAGGGGGCGCGGACTCCCTTGAGCAGTACTTC. Amino acid sequence: CASSQAQGGADSLEQYF.

This clonotype was observed many times. This chain joins TRBV20-1 and TRBJ1-5; a possible D gene is TRBD1 (5 bases). This CDR3 contains 14 residues. Germline assignment: CDR1 DFQATT and CDR2 SNEGSKA (reference sequence). Trimming left V 0 bases short and J 7 bases short, with 13 bases between. The CDR3 region has the DNA TGCAGTGCTAGAGAACCCAGGGTTGACCAGCCCCAGCATTTT. Amino acids: CSAREPRVDQPQHF.

At least ten counts were recorded for this clonotype. The chain has TRBV7-3 and TRBJ2-5; 7 bases agree with TRBD2. Per germline, CDR1 SGHTA and CDR2 FQGTGA. With V trimmed by 1 base and J by 3 bases, 8 bases remained unmatched. This CDR3 comprises 16 residues. The CDR3 here is CASSLKGGGREETQYF. The CDR3 DNA reads as TGTGCCAGCAGCTTAAAGGGCGGGGGTAGAGAAGAGACCCAGTACTTC.

The chain uses TRBV30 and TRBJ1-1, with D unclear. The germline V gene has CDR1 GTSNPN and CDR2 SVGIG (reference sequence). Between the trimmed V and J ends, which lost 4 bases and 5 bases, there was a span of 8 bases. There are 11 residues in the CDR3. The CDR3 DNA reads as TGTGCCTGGACAGATTGGACTGAAGCTTTCTTT. Translated, it gives CAWTDWTEAFF. The full variable domain, in which reference TRBV30 and TRBJ1-1 provide the parts outside the CDR3, is SQTIHQWPATLVQPVGSPLSLECTVEGTSNPNLYWYRQAAGRGLQLLFYSVGIGQISSEVPQNLSASRPQDRQFILSSKKLLLSDSGFYLCAWTDWTEAFFGQGTRLTVV.

The J gene is TRBJ2-5, the V gene TRBV24-1, with a possible D match to TRBD2 (6 bases). The germline CDR1 and CDR2 sequences are KGHDR and SFDVKD. V lost 0 bases, J lost 2 bases, and 9 bases lay in between. The length of the CDR3 is 15 residues. This chain's CDR3 is CATSDLGLNQETQYF. CDR3 nucleotide sequence: TGTGCCACCAGTGATTTGGGACTAAATCAAGAGACCCAGTACTTC.

The rearrangement joins TRBV6-1 to TRBJ1-1, with unresolved D. V was pared by 0 bases and J by 4 bases, with 12 bases between. Germline CDR1 is MNHNS and CDR2 is SASEGT. The CDR3 runs to 15 residues. In nucleotides, the CDR3 is TGTGCCAGCAGTGAAGCCGTGGACTCGTTCACTGAAGCTTTCTTT. Its translation is CASSEAVDSFTEAFF.

This clonotype was recorded many times. The chain joins TRBV11-2 to TRBJ2-7; D ambiguous. The CDR3 runs to 17 residues. V was cut by 2 bases and J by 2 bases, with 19 bases left in between. The germline gives CDR1 SGHAT, CDR2 FQNNGV. For the CDR3, the DNA is TGTGCCAGCAGCTTAACCGTCGAGGCAGGCCATCCCTACGAGCAGTACTTC. The encoded protein is CASSLTVEAGHPYEQYF. Together with reference TRBV11-2 and TRBJ2-7, the CDR3 gives the full variable domain: EAGVAQSPRYKIIEKRQSVAFWCNPISGHATLYWYQQILGQGPKLLIQFQNNGVVDDSQLPKDRFSAERLKGVDSTLKIQPAKLEDSAVYLCASSLTVEAGHPYEQYFGPGTRLTVT.

CDR3 nucleotides: TGTGCCAGCAGCCCTGACAGGTTAAATCAGCCCCAGCATTTT. Translating it yields CASSPDRLNQPQHF. The chain employs TRBV6-2 or TRBV6-3 and TRBJ1-5, with D possibly TRBD1 on 6 matching bases. This CDR3 has 14 amino acids. The V gene lost 6 bases and the J gene lost 4 bases, with 13 bases spanning the gap. From germline, CDR1 is MNHEY and CDR2 SVGEGT.

This clonotype was observed many times. The chain recombines TRBV11-2 with TRBJ2-2; tentatively, D is TRBD1 or TRBD2 (5 bases each). The germline V gene has CDR1 SGHAT and CDR2 FQNNGV. This CDR3 is built from 15 residues. The V end was cut by 2 bases, the J end by 4 bases, with 11 bases between. CDR3 bases: TGTGCCAGCAGCTTACAGGGAGTTCGCACCGGGGAGCTGTTTTTT. The encoded protein is CASSLQGVRTGELFF.

The V gene is TRBV11-2, the J gene TRBJ1-5, with a possible D match to TRBD1 (5 bases). CDR3 length: 15 residues. The V gene's germline CDR1 is SGHAT and CDR2 FQNNGV. Trimming cost V 7 bases and J 0 bases, with 13 bases left between them. CDR3 nucleotides: TGTGCCAGCAAAACCACGAGGGGTAGCAATCAGCCCCAGCATTTT. Protein: CASKTTRGSNQPQHF.

This clonotype was observed many times. The CDR3: CATSWTNQPQHF. The CDR3 nucleotides are TGTGCCACCAGTTGGACTAATCAGCCCCAGCATTTT. The chain combines TRBV15 with TRBJ1-5, with unresolved D. Trimming pared 6 bases from V and 4 bases from J, leaving 7 bases between. CDR1 is LNHNV and CDR2 is YYDKDF in the germline V gene (reference sequence). The CDR3 contains 12 residues.

This clonotype was seen at least ten times. V gene TRBV11-2 combines with J gene TRBJ2-7; TRBD2 matches 10 bases. The junction had 13 bases not matched to a gene; V was cut back by 1 base and J by 4 bases. Germline-derived CDR1 and CDR2 are SGHAT and FQNNGV. The CDR3 is made up of 18 amino acids. Here the CDR3 DNA reads TGTGCCAGCAGCTTAGGGGCTAGCGGGAGCCCCCGGAATTACGAGCAGTACTTC. This gives the protein CASSLGASGSPRNYEQYF. The entire variable domain, with the rest obtained from reference TRBV11-2 and TRBJ2-7, is as follows: EAGVAQSPRYKIIEKRQSVAFWCNPISGHATLYWYQQILGQGPKLLIQFQNNGVVDDSQLPKDRFSAERLKGVDSTLKIQPAKLEDSAVYLCASSLGASGSPRNYEQYFGPGTRLTVT.

In its sample, this clonotype was seen a few times. Being one base from a much bigger clone, this may be a read error. This chain joins TRBV11-2 and TRBJ1-1; a weak D match, TRBD1 (6 bases). The CDR3 has 14 residues. The germline gives CDR1 SGHAT, CDR2 FQNNGV. CDR3 sequence reads: CAGSSPPGAVRAFF. For the CDR3, the DNA is TGTGCCGGCAGCTCCCCCCCGGGGGCAGTCCGGGCTTTCTTT.

CDR3 protein: CASSARHPVSIYGYTF. The CDR3 nucleotides read TGTGCCAGCAGCGCAAGACATCCTGTATCAATTTATGGCTACACCTTC. The chain couples TRBV11-1 to TRBJ1-2; D call uncertain. V was trimmed by 5 bases and J by 5 bases, leaving 21 bases between them. Germline V lookup: CDR1 SGHAT, CDR2 FQDESV (reference sequence). The CDR3 has 16 amino acids.

This clonotype was observed many times. The J gene is TRBJ1-1, the V gene TRBV19; 7 bases fit TRBD1. CDR1 LNHDA and CDR2 SQIVND come from the germline V gene (reference sequence). The CDR3 loop spans 14 amino acids. V shed 10 bases, J shed 0 bases, and the junction held 8 bases outside the gene matches. The chain's CDR3 is CATKLGQLNTEAFF. CDR3 in DNA: TGTGCCACTAAGTTGGGACAGTTGAACACTGAAGCTTTCTTT.

There are many counts of this clonotype. The chain has TRBV7-3 and TRBJ2-7; the match to TRBD1 covers 10 bases. CDR1 SGHTA and CDR2 FQGTGA come from the germline V gene. Germline trimming cut 2 bases from V and 6 bases from J; bases unmatched to any gene: 7. This CDR3 spans 15 amino acids. The CDR3 reads CASSLWAGTGAEQYF. The CDR3 DNA sequence: TGTGCCAGCAGCTTATGGGCCGGGACAGGGGCCGAGCAGTACTTC.

The chain employs TRBV7-2 and TRBJ2-5; the D gene is possibly TRBD2 (6 bases). Trimming took 2 bases from V and 2 from J, leaving 12 bases between them. The germline V gene has CDR1 SGHTA and CDR2 FQGNSA. The length of the CDR3 is 15 residues. CDR3 amino acids: CASSLLGSGQETQYF. The CDR3 DNA follows: TGTGCCAGCAGCTTACTTGGTAGCGGTCAAGAGACCCAGTACTTC.

This clonotype has ten or more counts. The CDR3 region has the DNA TGCAGCGTTGAAGACCTGGGGGGCAGACTCCTCTATGGCTACACCTTC. This sequence encodes CSVEDLGGRLLYGYTF. The chain uses TRBV29-1 and TRBJ1-2; D possibly corresponds to TRBD1 (6 bases). V was shortened by 0 bases and J by 4 bases, with 18 bases between the two germline ends. Germline CDR1 SQVTM, CDR2 ANQGSEA. This CDR3 has 16 amino acids.

This clonotype was counted at least ten times. V usage is TRBV12-3 or TRBV12-4 and J usage is TRBJ1-1; no definite D call. Trimming took off 7 bases at V and 0 bases at J, with 15 bases between the two ends. CDR3 length: 15 amino acids. The CDR3 spells CASILRGMVNTEAFF. DNA of the CDR3: TGTGCCAGCATCTTACGGGGAATGGTGAACACTGAAGCTTTCTTT.

The chain combines TRBV7-2 with TRBJ1-1; D gene ambiguous. Germline CDR1 is SGHTA and CDR2 is FQGNSA. The CDR3 has 13 residues. The V and J ends lost 5 bases and 11 bases respectively, with 18 bases between them. The CDR3 spells CASSPLYLPVAFF. In nucleotides, the CDR3 is TGTGCCAGCAGCCCCCTTTATTTGCCGGTGGCTTTCTTT.

Only a few counts were recorded for this clonotype. A much larger clone differs from this one at a single base, so this may be a read error. The rearrangement uses TRBV12-3 or TRBV12-4 and TRBJ1-2, with D unclear. The CDR3 loop spans 12 amino acids. V lost 6 bases to trimming and J lost 0 bases, with 5 bases between them. CDR3 amino acids: CASSQPNYGYTF. The CDR3 nucleotides read TGTGCCAGCAGCCAACCTAACTATGGCTACACCTTC.

This clonotype has ten or more counts. This chain uses TRBV6-5 with TRBJ1-1; possible D gene TRBD1, 5 bases. Germline assignment: CDR1 MNHEY and CDR2 SVGAGI. The CDR3 loop spans 15 amino acids. The V gene lost 3 bases and the J gene lost 2 bases, with 13 bases spanning the gap. In DNA form, the CDR3 reads TGTGCCAGCAGTTATTACAGGACGATAAACACTGAAGCTTTCTTT. The encoded protein is CASSYYRTINTEAFF.

V gene TRBV12-3 or TRBV12-4 combines with J gene TRBJ2-7; D might be TRBD1 (5 bases). Trimming shortened V by 3 bases and J by 0 bases, and 21 bases separated the two germline ends. CDR3 length: 18 amino acids. The CDR3 loop reads CASSLVRGATASSYEQYF. Written as DNA, the CDR3 is TGTGCCAGCAGTTTGGTTAGGGGCGCCACTGCAAGCTCCTACGAGCAGTACTTC.

V and J are TRBV12-3 or TRBV12-4 and TRBJ2-7; no clear D gene. CDR3 length: 14 amino acids. Trimming cost V 2 bases and J 5 bases, with 13 bases left between them. This CDR3 reads CASSLIPPRNEQYF. DNA of the CDR3: TGTGCCAGCAGTTTAATCCCCCCCAGGAACGAGCAGTACTTC.